These 14 T cell receptor beta chains were all obtained from the same sample, sequenced in a study of OX40 agonist ivuxolimab in advanced cancers. Some clones are missing from TCRdb's copy, which holds only in-frame ones; the method was immunoSEQ multiplex PCR. The sample has 75,000 to 90,000 clones, 75% to 95% seen once. The sample was CD4+ or CD8+ T cells sorted from blood, taken in a trial of the OX40 agonist ivuxolimab. These receptors were collected from an adult with an advanced solid tumor such as melanoma, head and neck, liver or kidney cancer.

V and J are TRBV9 and TRBJ2-3; a weak D match, TRBD1 (6 bases). This CDR3 is built from 13 residues. V was cut by 6 bases and J by 3 bases, with 11 bases left in between. Per germline, CDR1 SGDLS and CDR2 YYNGEE. CDR3 bases: TGTGCCAGCACCCTGGGGGCAACAGATACGCAGTATTTT. It codes for CASTLGATDTQYF.

The V gene is TRBV28, the J gene TRBJ1-5; D is possibly TRBD1 (6 bases). The CDR3 is made up of 14 amino acids. Trimming took off 6 bases at V and 4 bases at J, with 13 bases between the two ends. Germline loops: CDR1 MDHEN, CDR2 SYDVKM. The CDR3 reads CASSPGDGNQPQHF. Here the CDR3 DNA reads TGTGCCAGCAGCCCAGGGGACGGGAATCAGCCCCAGCATTTT.

The chain couples TRBV7-3 to TRBJ1-4; TRBD1 matches at 8 bases. CDR1 and CDR2 from the germline V gene are SGHTA and FQGTGA. The V and J ends lost 5 bases and 8 bases, in that order; junction bases with no gene match: 7. The CDR3 loop spans 14 amino acids. The chain's CDR3 is CASSRQGFEEKLFF. CDR3 in DNA: TGTGCCAGCAGCCGACAGGGGTTTGAGGAAAAACTGTTTTTT.

J is TRBJ2-1 and V is TRBV20-1, with unresolved D. Trimming shortened V by 3 bases and J by 12 bases, and 9 bases separated the two germline ends. The CDR3 has 10 residues. The V gene's germline CDR1 is DFQATT and CDR2 SNEGSKA (reference sequence). CDR3 nucleotides: TGCAGTGCTAGTTTCGGATGGCAGTTCTTC. This codes for CSASFGWQFF.

Concerning this clone itself: The junction differs from germline at one of its ends, possibly a read error. The V and J genes are TRBV30 and TRBJ1-6, with 7 positions matching TRBD1. The CDR3 contains 15 residues. Germline lookup yields CDR1 GTSNPN and CDR2 SVGIG (reference sequence). CDR3 nucleotides: TGTGCCGGGAGACTAACAGGGGAGGGTGGCTCACCCCTCCACTTT. This gives the protein CAGRLTGEGGSPLHF.

Of note for this clone: Other DNA sequences in this sample translate to the same CDR3. The chain carries TRBV13 and TRBJ2-3; D gene unclear. This CDR3 has 12 residues. Trimming took 6 bases from V and 2 from J, leaving 6 bases between them. Germline V CDR1 and CDR2: PRHDT, FYEKMQ (reference sequence). CDR3 sequence reads: CASSSITDTQYF. For the CDR3, the DNA is TGTGCCAGCAGTTCAATCACAGATACGCAGTATTTT. The full variable domain, rest sourced from reference TRBV13 and TRBJ2-3, is AAGVIQSPRHLIKEKRETATLKCYPIPRHDTVYWYQQGPGQDPQFLISFYEKMQSDKGSIPDRFSAQQFSDYHSELNMSSLELGDSALYFCASSSITDTQYFGPGTRLTVL.

For this clone: One junction end does not reproduce the germline sequence, and a read error may be involved. This chain joins TRBV6-5 and TRBJ2-1, with D perhaps TRBD2 (6 bases). The CDR3 runs to 14 residues. The germline CDR1 and CDR2 sequences are MNHEY and SVGAGI. This chain's CDR3 is CASSYWGGYNEQFF. For the CDR3, the DNA is TGTGCCAGCAGCTACTGGGGAGGATACAATGAGCAGTTCTTC.

V and J are TRBV27 and TRBJ1-1; D is possibly TRBD1 (6 bases). The CDR3 totals 14 residues. V was pared by 4 bases and J by 5 bases, with 14 bases between. Germline CDR1 is MNHEY and CDR2 is SMNVEV (reference sequence). This CDR3 is CASSYRVSGTEAFF. The DNA of the CDR3 is TGTGCCAGCAGTTACAGGGTTTCAGGAACTGAAGCTTTCTTT.

V gene TRBV7-8 combines with J gene TRBJ2-2; D gene unclear. V was trimmed by 2 bases and J by 4 bases, leaving 11 bases between them. The CDR3 loop spans 15 amino acids. Per the germline V gene, CDR1 is SGHVS and CDR2 is FQNEAQ. In DNA, the CDR3 is TGTGCCAGCAGCTTATCATGGAGAGTCACCGGGGAGCTGTTTTTT. It is translated as CASSLSWRVTGELFF. Looking up the rest from reference TRBV7-8 and TRBJ2-2 gives the full variable domain: GAGVSQSPRYKVAKRGQDVALRCDPISGHVSLFWYQQALGQGPEFLTYFQNEAQLDKSGLPSDRFFAERPEGSVSTLKIQRTQQEDSAVYLCASSLSWRVTGELFFGEGSRLTVL.

The chain combines TRBV6-6 with TRBJ2-7; D is ambiguous. Germline V gives CDR1 MNHNY, CDR2 SVGAGI (reference sequence). This CDR3 is 15 amino acids long. V lost 5 bases to trimming and J lost 3 bases, with 17 bases between them. DNA of the CDR3: TGTGCCAGCAGTCCCCTTTCCTCGGTTCACTACGAGCAGTACTTC. It yields the protein CASSPLSSVHYEQYF.

This clone was found once. This sequence joins TRBV27 and TRBJ2-1; D not resolved. This CDR3 is 12 amino acids long. Germline V CDR1 and CDR2: MNHEY, SMNVEV (reference sequence). Trimming removed 2 bases at V and 6 bases at J, with 5 bases between. Here the CDR3 DNA reads TGTGCCAGCAGTTTAGGCTCCAATGAGCAGTTCTTC. Its translation: CASSLGSNEQFF.

The chain carries TRBV27 and TRBJ2-3, with D perhaps being TRBD1 or TRBD2 (5 bases each). The CDR3 is made up of 14 amino acids. From germline, CDR1 is MNHEY and CDR2 SMNVEV (reference sequence). Trimming removed 6 bases at V and 2 bases at J, with 12 bases between. CDR3 sequence reads: CASRVGVITDTQYF. In nucleotides, the CDR3 is TGTGCCAGCAGGGTGGGGGTGATCACAGATACGCAGTATTTT.

The chain joins TRBV6-5 to TRBJ1-6; D is unresolved. Trimming stripped 0 bases from V and 0 bases from J, with 3 bases between. CDR1 and CDR2 (germline): MNHEY, SVGAGI. The CDR3 is 15 amino acids. CDR3 in amino acids: CASSYSGSYNSPLHF. The CDR3, as DNA: TGTGCCAGCAGTTACTCGGGCTCCTATAATTCACCCCTCCACTTT.

The chain links TRBV5-5 to TRBJ1-1, with no clear D. V was cut by 2 bases and J by 2 bases, with 7 bases left in between. The V gene's germline CDR1 is SGHKS and CDR2 YYEKEE (reference sequence). This CDR3 comprises 13 residues. CDR3 amino acids: CASSLRTNTEAFF. The CDR3 DNA reads as TGTGCCAGCAGCTTACGAACAAACACTGAAGCTTTCTTT.